The T cell receptor (beta chain) under discussion was sequenced for a study of CD8 T cells in Susac syndrome (dated by TCRdb to the late 2010s). The study in broad terms: Repertoire sequencing was used to test whether CD8+ T cell activation and differentiation in Susac syndrome was antigen driven. The study compared CD8+ T cell repertoire clonality among 12 healthy donors, around 14 Susac syndrome patients and around 16 multiple sclerosis patients. Study-level results and caveats: The study acknowledged that relatively few individuals were included in the TCR sequencing and HLA analysis.

Comment on this clonotype: Its antigen is currently not known. Base-call qualities are not available, and no considerably larger clone is one nucleotide away.

Peripheral blood CD8+ and CD4+ T cells from healthy donors, Susac syndrome patients and multiple sclerosis patients were profiled by high-throughput TCR beta sequencing. Treatment-naive patients with stable or active relapsing-remitting disease fulfilling revised McDonald criteria were used as multiple sclerosis controls. Bulk CD8+ and CD4+ T cells were purified magnetically by negative isolation, whereas CD8+ TEMRA cells were enriched by FACS. Blood was drawn into EDTA tubes, processed within 24 hours, and PBMCs were isolated by density gradient centrifugation. PBMCs destined for TCR sequencing were cryopreserved in liquid nitrogen and later thawed in a 37 °C water bath. The sorted or isolated CD4+, CD8+ and CD8+ TEMRA cells had a purity of 90% or higher. From cysteine to phenylalanine, the CDR3 is 17 amino acids long. The entry retains the CDR3 DNA only, 51 bases that are in frame from base 1. The V end gives up 0 bases and the J end 4 bases, leaving 8 bases in the junction not matched to a gene. The germline V gene specifies SGHVS as CDR1 and FQNEAQ as CDR2.

RNA was extracted with the RNeasy kit and roughly 0.5 to 1 ug was reverse transcribed using random hexamers. TCR beta CDR3 regions were amplified with the immunoSEQ multiplex PCR assay covering 54 Vbeta and 13 Jbeta segments. Bias from PCR amplification was corrected by using a synthetic template baseline for primer optimization and for computational correction. In the original analysis: Reads were annotated to V, D and J genes per IMGT and analyzed with immunoSEQ Analyzer, keeping only productive sequences. To calculate clonality, Shannon entropy was normalized by log2 of the number of productive unique sequences and then subtracted from one. For each patient and control, public and private clones were evaluated within the 100 most prevalent clones. Clones were defined as Susac-specific when absent from the healthy and MS cohorts, from fewer than 1,300 published viral clones and from other ImmuneACCESS disease sequences. TCRdb handled the public reads itself, with Q25 trimming in fastp and clone calling in MiXCR, and kept productive beta chains. Rows are unified per CDR3 protein, each entry keeping the most common DNA and genes. TCRdb assigned the V and J calls; the authors' analysis was not used. In all, the sample holds almost 450,000 distinct CDR3 sequences, and 75% to 90% of those were seen once. The ten largest clones add up to 0.12% of the sample.

The TCR sequence derives from a human donor with multiple sclerosis. The specimen was CD8+ T cells from PBMCs. The chain links TRBV7-8 with TRBJ1-4; a stretch of 7 junction bases matches TRBD1. The CDR3 region has the sequence CASSLAGQTPLNEKLFF. DNA sequence: TGTGCCAGCAGCTTAGCGGGACAGACACCGCTTAATGAAAAACTGTTTTTT.